The TCR beta chain under discussion was sequenced for a study of cytomegalovirus exposure and HLA in healthy donors. In the PCR, 60 Vbeta and 13 Jbeta primers were used. Here immunoSEQ multiplex PCR was the method, and the copy in TCRdb shows in-frame clones only, minus some. This sample lists about 58,000 clones; its ten largest clones have approximately 2.1%. Overall study findings and caveats: In a later analysis, the majority of CMV-associated beta chains seemingly showed HLA restriction. Several of the most significant clusters appeared, in a later analysis, to be linked to common viral pathogens. CMV antigen specificity of a few CMV-associated chains was confirmed in vitro.

V lost 0 bases and J 2 bases, leaving 12 bases between the germline ends. Germline CDR1 and CDR2: SGDLS and YYNGEE. The CDR3 totals 15 residues. Turning to this clone: What it recognizes is unknown.

Sequencing input: PBMCs. The chain links TRBV9 to TRBJ2-7, with D possibly TRBD1 on 6 matching bases. This TCR derives from a woman under 30 in good health and CMV-seronegative. In DNA, the CDR3 is TGTGCCAGCAGCGTAGGAGGGACACTTACCTACGAGCAGTACTTC. It translates to CASSVGGTLTYEQYF.